The clone carrying this TCR beta chain was found once. Original handling: Reference gene primer amplification yielded estimated nucleated cell counts. Libraries were prepared by immunoSEQ multiplex PCR; TCRdb keeps only in-frame clonotypes and omits some of them. V and J calls and clone size follow that table, whereas D and trimming were derived from the DNA. The sample has more than 50,000 clones, 85% to 95% seen once; the top ten hold 3% to 3.5%. The CDR3 extends over 14 amino acids. Germline lookup yields CDR1 SGDLS and CDR2 YYNGEE. The V gene end was trimmed by 3 bases and the J gene end by 4 bases; junction bases not matched to a gene: 1. The sample originates from a study of blood T cell repertoires in COVID-19. Looking at the study overall: Collection of acute and convalescent COVID-19 samples took place in the United States, Italy and Spain. PBMCs, B-cell-depleted T cells, or T cells were the source of the cDNA or gDNA that made up the material.

The sequenced sample consisted of peripheral blood. The clonotype originates from a human donor in a cohort sampled during active COVID-19. The chain uses TRBV9 and TRBJ2-3; 11 bases match TRBD1. The CDR3 DNA reads as TGTGCCAGCAGCGGGGGACAGGGGGCAGATACGCAGTATTTT. Amino acid sequence: CASSGGQGADTQYF.